The table lists the clone carrying this T cell receptor (beta chain) with many counts. Time point meaning: persistent/refractory GD, antithyroid drugs over 5 years with positive TRAb. Making the TCR library involved RNA that had been extracted from PBMCs. All patients originated from an endocrinology department located in Xi'an, China. CDR3-region Arm-PCR and iRepertoire HTBI primers produced the TCR beta libraries. Via MiXCR, TCRdb re-called the multiplex PCR reads, giving one row per CDR3 protein. This sample has more than 350,000 distinct CDR3 sequences, with around 20% found just once. This sample is drawn from a study of regulatory T cells in long-lasting Graves disease. This clonotype originated in a female donor with Graves disease. The source material was peripheral blood mononuclear cells (PBMCs), sampled when the disease was refractory, from a patient treated with antithyroid drugs.

The CDR3 nucleotides read TGCGCCAGCAGTGGCAGGGGCACCACCTACGAGCAGTACTTC. It translates to CASSGRGTTYEQYF. This chain joins TRBV10-2 and TRBJ2-7, with D possibly TRBD1 on 6 matching bases. The length of the CDR3 is 14 residues. Looked up from germline, CDR1 is WSHSY and CDR2 is SAAADI. V gave up 4 bases and J gave up 2 bases, with 12 bases separating them.